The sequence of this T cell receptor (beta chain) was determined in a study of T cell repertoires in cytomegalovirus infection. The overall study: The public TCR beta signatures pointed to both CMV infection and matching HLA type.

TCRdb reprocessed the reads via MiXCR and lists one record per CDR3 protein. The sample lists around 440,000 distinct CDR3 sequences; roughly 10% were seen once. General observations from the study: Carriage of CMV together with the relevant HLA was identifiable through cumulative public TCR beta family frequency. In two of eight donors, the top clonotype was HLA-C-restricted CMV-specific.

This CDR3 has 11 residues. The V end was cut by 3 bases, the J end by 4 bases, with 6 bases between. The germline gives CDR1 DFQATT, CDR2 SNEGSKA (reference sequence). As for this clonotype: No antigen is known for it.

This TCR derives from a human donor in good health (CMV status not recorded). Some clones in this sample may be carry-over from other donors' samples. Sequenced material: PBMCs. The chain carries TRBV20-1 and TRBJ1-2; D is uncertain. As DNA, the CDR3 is TGCAGTGCTAGCGCATCCTATGGCTACACCTTC. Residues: CSASASYGYTF.